This T cell receptor (beta chain) was found in a study of Ad26.COV2.S vaccination and SARS-CoV-2 variants. The data were produced by immunoSEQ multiplex PCR, yet TCRdb's version contains in-frame clones alone and is incomplete. Of some 290,000 clones in the sample, approximately 86% were seen once. Germline V gene data show CDR1 as MNHEY and CDR2 as SVGAGI. The CDR3 extends over 15 amino acids. The V end was cut by 6 bases, the J end by 2 bases, with 14 bases between. Treatment of the sample: roughly 18 received Ad26.COV2.S at low or high dose, single or two shots; about 5 received placebo; per-sample allocation not given. After the first vaccine or placebo injection, samples were drawn on day 63.

The specimen was peripheral blood, collected in a trial of Ad26.COV2.S vaccine versus placebo. V and J are TRBV6-5 and TRBJ1-5; D perhaps matches TRBD1 (5 bases). This receptor was identified in a person between 18 and 59 years old who received the Ad26.COV2.S COVID-19 vaccine or a placebo. CDR3 nucleotide sequence: TGTGCCAGCAGAACGGGGGGGTTCGGCAATCAGCCCCAGCATTTT. Amino acid sequence: CASRTGGFGNQPQHF.